These T cell receptor beta chains were read from a single sample in a study of blood T cell repertoires in COVID-19. Clones were read by immunoSEQ multiplex PCR, and TCRdb kept only the in-frame ones, dropping some. The profile shows about 45,000 clones, under 85% of them singletons. Specimen: peripheral blood. The origin of the receptors is a man older than 75 in a cohort sampled during active COVID-19. Each CDR3 is given with its conserved first and last residue. The D gene is left open where the match is weak. Size values are once, few and many counts, or a class for expanded clones, and some rows have none.

clone size	D gene	V gene	CDR3 length	J gene	CDR3 DNA	CDR3 protein
.	TRBD1	TRBV15	15	TRBJ2-7	TGTGCCACCAGCAGAGGTGGGACAGCAGACTACGAGCAGTACTTC	CATSRGGTADYEQYF
once	TRBD1	TRBV19	19	TRBJ1-3	TGTGCCAGTACCGACCGGACAGGGGCCCGGCGCCTCTCTGGAAACACCATATATTTT	CASTDRTGARRLSGNTIYF
once	TRBD1	TRBV2	17	TRBJ1-6	TGTGCCAGCAGCGGCCGGGACAGGGGTTTCTACAATTCACCCCTCCACTTT	CASSGRDRGFYNSPLHF
few	.	TRBV6-6	15	TRBJ1-6	TGTGCCAGCAGTTACTCAGGGGGCTATAATTCACCCCTCCACTTT	CASSYSGGYNSPLHF
once	.	TRBV15	13	TRBJ2-7	TGTGCCACCAGCAGAGGGCAGGTCTACGAGCAGTACTTC	CATSRGQVYEQYF
.	.	TRBV5-5	16	TRBJ1-5	TGTGCCAGCAGCCCCGTCGGGGGGGCGAGCAATCAGCCCCAGCATTTT	CASSPVGGASNQPQHF
.	.	TRBV5-1	14	TRBJ1-2	TGCGCCAGCAGCTTGGGAGACAACGACTATGGCTACACCTTC	CASSLGDNDYGYTF
.	TRBD1	TRBV15	17	TRBJ2-7	TGTGCCACCAGCAGAGACCCGACAGGGTTGGGCTCCTACGAGCAGTACTTC	CATSRDPTGLGSYEQYF
.	TRBD1	TRBV28	16	TRBJ1-5	TGTGCCAGCAGGCGAGCTGGGACAGGGGGAAATCAGCCCCAGCATTTT	CASRRAGTGGNQPQHF
.	TRBD2	TRBV4-2	15	TRBJ2-5	TGTGCCAGCAGCCGAAGCGGGGGGGAGGGAGAGACCCAGTACTTC	CASSRSGGEGETQYF
.	TRBD1	TRBV18	16	TRBJ1-1	TGTGCCAGCTCCCGGGACAGGGGGCGTTCATACACTGAAGCTTTCTTT	CASSRDRGRSYTEAFF
.	TRBD1	TRBV11-2	15	TRBJ1-2	TGTGCCAGCAGCGAAGGACAGGGGGCGAGCTATGGCTACACCTTC	CASSEGQGASYGYTF
.	TRBD1	TRBV19	16	TRBJ2-5	TGTGCCAGTAGTATAGAACCCAGGACAGGCTTCGAGACCCAGTACTTC	CASSIEPRTGFETQYF
.	TRBD2	TRBV27	16	TRBJ2-1	TGTGCCAGCAGCGCCAGAGCGGGGGGTGGCTACAATGAGCAGTTCTTC	CASSARAGGGYNEQFF
.	TRBD1	TRBV5-1	15	TRBJ1-3	TGCGCCAGCAGCCCCGGACAGGGGGCGGGAAACACCATATATTTT	CASSPGQGAGNTIYF
.	TRBD2	TRBV6-1	20	TRBJ2-2	TGTGCCAGCAGTGACGGGACAGGGGCTCTAGCGGGAGGGCGAACCGGGGAGCTGTTTTTT	CASSDGTGALAGGRTGELFF
.	.	TRBV2	14	TRBJ2-3	TGTGCCACCGCGTCGGGAGTCGAATCAGATACGCAGTATTTT	CATASGVESDTQYF
.	TRBD2	TRBV28	13	TRBJ2-7	TGTGCCACCAGACGCGGGGGGACCTACGAGCAGTACTTC	CATRRGGTYEQYF
.	TRBD1	TRBV28	16	TRBJ1-1	TGTGCCAGCCAACACAGGGGGCTTGGGAGGGACACTGAAGCTTTCTTT	CASQHRGLGRDTEAFF
once	TRBD1	TRBV6-5	15	TRBJ2-3	TGTGCCAGCAGGTCACCCGGGACAGGGGCGGATACGCAGTATTTT	CASRSPGTGADTQYF
.	.	TRBV6-5	15	TRBJ1-3	TGTGCCAGCAGGCCTGGGGGGAGACGTGGAAACACCATATATTTT	CASRPGGRRGNTIYF
.	TRBD2	TRBV6-6	16	TRBJ2-7	TGTGCCAGCAGCATTCCGGGACTAGCGGGAACCTACGAGCAGTACTTC	CASSIPGLAGTYEQYF
.	TRBD1	TRBV7-6	15	TRBJ2-2	TGTGCCAGCAGCCTACAGGGGGTATTGACCGGGGAGCTGTTTTTT	CASSLQGVLTGELFF
.	.	TRBV10-3	18	TRBJ2-6	TGTGCCATCAGTGAGTCGTCGGTGTTCCTCTCTGGGGCCAACGTCCTGACTTTC	CAISESSVFLSGANVLTF
.	.	TRBV5-1	14	TRBJ2-3	TGCGCCAGCAGACAGCAAGGTCCCACAGATACGCAGTATTTT	CASRQQGPTDTQYF
.	.	TRBV5-1	15	TRBJ2-1	TGCGCCAGCAGCTATGGTGGGACTCAAAACAATGAGCAGTTCTTC	CASSYGGTQNNEQFF
.	.	TRBV19	11	TRBJ2-1	TGTGCCAGTAGCCAGTACAATGAGCAGTTCTTC	CASSQYNEQFF
once	.	TRBV14	14	TRBJ2-5	TGTGCCAGCAGCCAAGGGACCGGGGAGCCGGCCCAGTACTTC	CASSQGTGEPAQYF
.	TRBD1	TRBV6-1	17	TRBJ1-5	TGTGCCAGCAGTGAAAGGACAGGGGGGAATAGCAATCAGCCCCAGCATTTT	CASSERTGGNSNQPQHF
.	.	TRBV11-1	14	TRBJ1-1	TGTGCCAGCAGCATACGGGGGGAAAACACTGAAGCTTTCTTT	CASSIRGENTEAFF
.	TRBD1	TRBV2	16	TRBJ2-7	TGTGCCAGCAGTGTCCCAGGGGGACACGGCTCCTACGAGCAGTACTTC	CASSVPGGHGSYEQYF
once	TRBD2	TRBV20-1	15	TRBJ2-5	TGCAGTGCTAGTTTGGGGACTAGAGCCGATCGGGCCCAGTACTTC	CSASLGTRADRAQYF
.	TRBD2	TRBV7-6	16	TRBJ2-5	TGTGCCAGCAGCTTGGAGAAAGTTAGCGGGGGTGAGACCCAGTACTTC	CASSLEKVSGGETQYF
.	.	TRBV3-1/TRBV3-2	14	TRBJ1-2	TGTGCCAGCAGCCAAGAACGGATTTCGGGTGGCTACACCTTC	CASSQERISGGYTF
.	TRBD2	TRBV11-2	16	TRBJ2-7	TGTGCCAGCAGCAGCCTTAGAGCGGGGAGCCCCTACGAGCAGTACTTC	CASSSLRAGSPYEQYF
.	.	TRBV14	15	TRBJ2-7	TGTGCCAGCAGGAACAGTGGGGGGGCCCCCTACGAGCAGTACTTC	CASRNSGGAPYEQYF
.	.	TRBV14	14	TRBJ1-5	TGTGCCACCTCTACTACAGGAACTAATCAGCCCCAGCATTTT	CATSTTGTNQPQHF
.	TRBD2	TRBV3-1/TRBV3-2	17	TRBJ2-2	TGTGCCAGCAGCCAAGGACTAGCGGGAGGTTATCCCGGGGAGCTGTTTTTT	CASSQGLAGGYPGELFF
.	.	TRBV7-9	13	TRBJ2-3	TGTGCCAGCAGTTTCTCGGGGGCAGATACGCAGTATTTT	CASSFSGADTQYF
.	TRBD1	TRBV12-3/TRBV12-4	13	TRBJ2-7	TGTGCCAGCAGTTTGAGACAGGGTGGCGAGCAGTACTTC	CASSLRQGGEQYF
.	TRBD1	TRBV6-6	14	TRBJ1-6	TGTGCCAGCAGAATTGACAGGGGCAACTCACCCCTCCACTTT	CASRIDRGNSPLHF
.	.	TRBV5-1	15	TRBJ2-7	TGCGCCAGCAGCTTGGTTAGCGGAGTTGCATACGAGCAGTACTTC	CASSLVSGVAYEQYF
.	TRBD1	TRBV6-5	14	TRBJ1-5	TGTGCCAGCAGCCGAGACAGGGGTAATCAGCCCCAGCATTTT	CASSRDRGNQPQHF
.	.	TRBV10-2	11	TRBJ2-1	TGCGCCTGCCGTTCCGGGTCGGAGGGCTTCTTC	CACRSGSEGFF
.	TRBD1	TRBV27	16	TRBJ2-7	TGTGCCAGCAGTTTCCGGGGACAGGGAGGGTATTACGAGCAGTACTTC	CASSFRGQGGYYEQYF